This T cell receptor beta chain comes out of a study of T cells in Graves' hyperthyroidism and ophthalmopathy. Looked up from germline, CDR1 is SGHRS and CDR2 is YFSETQ. With 7 bases removed from V and 3 bases from J, the gap between germline ends came to 13 bases. This CDR3 is built from 14 residues. RNA transcripts yielded amplified TCR beta CDR3 regions. The TCR CDR3 first-round RT-PCR relied on the HTBI primer set. In TCRdb, the multiplex PCR reads were re-called with MiXCR into one record per CDR3 protein. Among some 440,000 distinct CDR3 sequences listed, around 16% were seen once. There are many counts of this clonotype.

Sample: blood. This clonotype was sampled from a woman under 30 with Graves' hyperthyroidism. The chain employs TRBV5-1 and TRBJ2-2; either TRBD1 or TRBD2 may supply D (5 bases each). CDR3 sequence (DNA): TGCGCCAGCCCGGGACCCCTGGACACCGGGGAGCTGTTTTTT. Translated: CASPGPLDTGELFF. Filled out from reference TRBV5-1 and TRBJ2-2, the complete variable domain reads KAGVTQTPRYLIKTRGQQVTLSCSPISGHRSVSWYQQTPGQGLQFLFEYFSETQRNKGNFPGRFSGRQFSNSRSEMNVSTLELGDSALYLCASPGPLDTGELFFGEGSRLTVL.